This TCR beta chain was captured by sequencing in a study of T cells after yellow fever vaccination. At the level of the study: Where fractions had low cell numbers, libraries were prepared from them with the SMART-Seq v4 Ultra Low Input RNA kit. Overall study results and limits: Clonotypes appearing in both CD4 and CD8 compartments existed, and their share was small. Once the booster was given, most primary-vaccination clones reappeared, at around 95% for CD4 and around 90% for CD8.

TCRdb reprocessed the 5' RACE reads with MiXCR, giving one entry per CDR3 protein. The data contain hundreds of thousands of distinct CDR3 sequences, under 15% of them singletons. Of note for this clonotype: The target antigen is unknown.

The CDR3 consists of 15 residues. The input for sequencing was CD4+ T cells sorted from PBMCs, taken 15 days after the yellow fever booster vaccination. The TCR was taken from a man aged 18 to 30 who received the YFV17D yellow fever vaccine. This sequence joins TRBV21-1 and TRBJ2-7; TRBD1 is the table's D call, not checked against the DNA. TRBV21-1 is a known pseudogene. The CDR3 loop reads CASSRFRDSSYEQYV. CDR3 nucleotides: TGTGCCAGCAGTCGGTTCAGGGATAGCTCCTACGAGCAGTACGTC.